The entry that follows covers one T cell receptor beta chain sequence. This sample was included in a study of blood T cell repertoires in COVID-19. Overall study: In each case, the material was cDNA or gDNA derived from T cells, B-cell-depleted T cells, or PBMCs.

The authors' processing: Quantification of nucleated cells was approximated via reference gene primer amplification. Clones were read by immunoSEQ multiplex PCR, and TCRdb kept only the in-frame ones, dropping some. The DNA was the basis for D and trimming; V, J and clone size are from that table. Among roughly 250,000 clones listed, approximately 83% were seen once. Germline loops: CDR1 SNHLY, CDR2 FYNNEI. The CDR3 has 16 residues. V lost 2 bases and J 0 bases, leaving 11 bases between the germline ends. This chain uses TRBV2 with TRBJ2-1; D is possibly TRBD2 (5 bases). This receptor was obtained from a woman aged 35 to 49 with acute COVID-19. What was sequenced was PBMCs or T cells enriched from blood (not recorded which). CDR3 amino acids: CASSEPEGSSYNEQFF. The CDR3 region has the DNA TGTGCCAGCAGTGAACCCGAAGGGAGCTCCTACAATGAGCAGTTCTTC.